These 27 T cell receptor beta chains came from one sample sequenced in a study of CXCR3-negative and CXCR3-positive naive CD8 T cells. In preparing the TRB cDNA libraries, 5' RACE with UMI labels was used. TCRdb reprocessed the 5' RACE reads; each CDR3 protein has one entry and no DNA is given. This table holds 150,000 or so distinct CDR3 sequences. Sequencing was done on a sample of naive CXCR3- CD8+ T cells from blood. Subset described: CD45RO-CCR7+CD27+CD95- naive CD8+ T cells lacking CXCR3 (TNR3-). These receptor sequences come from a human donor in good health. Some clones in this sample may be carry-over from other donors' samples.

The V call is TRBV7-9, the J call TRBJ1-1. Germline CDR1 and CDR2: SEHNR and FQNEAQ (reference sequence). This CDR3 spans 14 amino acids. The CDR3 loop reads CASSLSGLNTEAFF. Full variable domain (missing parts from reference TRBV7-9 and TRBJ1-1): DTGVSQNPRHKITKRGQNVTFRCDPISEHNRLYWYRQTLGQGPEFLTYFQNEAQLEKSRLLSDRFSAERPKGSFSTLEIQRTEQGDSAMYLCASSLSGLNTEAFFGQGTRLTVV.

The CDR3 is CASSQGQRGLSYNEQFF. This rearrangement joins TRBV14 to TRBJ2-1; lacking DNA, the TRBD1 call made by TCRdb goes unchecked. Germline values: CDR1 SGHDN, CDR2 FVKESK. CDR3 length: 17 residues.

The chain employs TRBV4-2 and TRBJ2-7; TCRdb reports TRBD1, a call that lacks DNA to check it against. From germline, CDR1 is LGHNA and CDR2 YNFKEQ. This CDR3 has 15 amino acids. The CDR3 is CASCQLGTDPYEQYF.

The rearrangement uses TRBV27 and TRBJ2-7. This CDR3 contains 12 residues. Germline values: CDR1 MNHEY, CDR2 SMNVEV (reference sequence). The CDR3 reads CASAGSSYEQYF.

The chain recombines TRBV7-9 with TRBJ2-5; TCRdb picks TRBD1, but there is no DNA to check that call. Germline-derived CDR1 and CDR2 are SEHNR and FQNEAQ (reference sequence). The CDR3 is 13 residues long. This chain's CDR3 is CASSPGRSETQYF.

V and J are TRBV4-3 and TRBJ2-1; lacking DNA, the TRBD2 call made by TCRdb goes unchecked. CDR3 length: 16 amino acids. Per the germline V gene, CDR1 is LGHNA and CDR2 is YSLEER. CDR3 protein: CASSQDRGGGANEQFF.

The CDR3 loop is CASSRQPPSSYEQYF. This chain joins TRBV3-1 and TRBJ2-7. Looked up from germline, CDR1 is LGHDT and CDR2 is YNNKEL (reference sequence). This CDR3 spans 15 amino acids.

The chain uses TRBV12-3 or TRBV12-4 and TRBJ2-1. The CDR3 length is 11 residues. The CDR3 loop is CASSPFGEQFF.

The chain links TRBV6-6 to TRBJ2-2. The CDR3 is made up of 17 amino acids. The V gene's germline CDR1 is MNHNY and CDR2 SVGAGI (reference sequence). This chain's CDR3 is CASSYSPSPYRGGELFF.

The V gene is TRBV7-9, the J gene TRBJ2-1. Germline V CDR1 and CDR2: SEHNR, FQNEAQ (reference sequence). This CDR3 is 12 amino acids long. CDR3 amino acids: CASSQAVNEQFF. The full variable domain, with the rest looked up from reference TRBV7-9 and TRBJ2-1, is DTGVSQNPRHKITKRGQNVTFRCDPISEHNRLYWYRQTLGQGPEFLTYFQNEAQLEKSRLLSDRFSAERPKGSFSTLEIQRTEQGDSAMYLCASSQAVNEQFFGPGTRLTVL.

This chain uses TRBV12-3 or TRBV12-4 with TRBJ1-6. This CDR3 has 14 residues. The CDR3 loop reads CASSLALSTSPLHF.

The gene calls are TRBV5-5 and TRBJ1-5; TCRdb outputs TRBD1, but without DNA this stays unchecked. The CDR3 has 17 amino acids. Germline V lookup: CDR1 SGHKS, CDR2 YYEKEE (reference sequence). The CDR3 here is CASSHDLGWTINQPQHF.

The chain joins TRBV12-3 or TRBV12-4 to TRBJ1-2. The CDR3 runs to 13 residues. CDR3 protein: CASSQTPNYGYTF.

This chain links TRBV12-3 or TRBV12-4 with TRBJ1-5; checking the TCRdb D call of TRBD1 is not possible without DNA. The CDR3 totals 14 residues. The CDR3 here is CASSIQGLNQPQHF.

The chain links TRBV2 to TRBJ2-1; TCRdb outputs TRBD2, but without DNA this stays unchecked. Germline CDR1 and CDR2: SNHLY and FYNNEI. This CDR3 comprises 16 residues. Here the CDR3 reads CASRPGLAGGVNEQFF.

The chain is built from TRBV29-1 and TRBJ2-5. The CDR3 totals 12 residues. CDR1 and CDR2 (germline): SQVTM, ANQGSEA. The chain's CDR3 is CSVEGIQETQYF.

The gene calls are TRBV27 and TRBJ2-3; the D call of TRBD2 rests on TCRdb alone, since no DNA is present to check it. This CDR3 spans 18 amino acids. Germline CDR1 reads MNHEY; CDR2 reads SMNVEV (reference sequence). The CDR3 region is CASSSRLAGGLSTDTQYF.

The chain joins TRBV12-3 or TRBV12-4 to TRBJ2-1; the D call of TRBD2 rests on TCRdb alone, since no DNA is present to check it. CDR3 size: 16 residues. CDR3 sequence: CASSRLLAGGSNEQFF.

The chain employs TRBV7-9 and TRBJ1-5; the TRBD1 assignment by TCRdb is unverifiable without DNA. Germline CDR1 SEHNR, CDR2 FQNEAQ (reference sequence). This CDR3 is built from 15 residues. The chain's CDR3 is CASSLAGGPNQPQHF.

The chain links TRBV12-3 or TRBV12-4 to TRBJ1-2. This CDR3 contains 13 residues. CDR3 loop: CASSSTLLYGYTF.

The chain employs TRBV28 and TRBJ1-1. Germline V gene data show CDR1 as MDHEN and CDR2 as SYDVKM. This CDR3 comprises 14 residues. The CDR3: CASSLDRLNTEAFF.

The rearrangement uses TRBV4-3 and TRBJ2-7; TCRdb names TRBD2, which stays unverified in the absence of DNA. The germline V gene has CDR1 LGHNA and CDR2 YSLEER. The CDR3 runs to 15 residues. CDR3 region: CASSQDRLAGEEQYF.

This chain uses TRBV6-2 or TRBV6-3 with TRBJ2-7; the TRBD1 assignment by TCRdb is unverifiable without DNA. Germline loops: CDR1 MNHEY, CDR2 SVGEGT. This CDR3 has 13 residues. This chain's CDR3 is CASSYSTGDEQYF.

The rearrangement uses TRBV7-9 and TRBJ2-5; the D call of TRBD1 rests on TCRdb alone, since no DNA is present to check it. In germline, CDR1 is SEHNR, CDR2 FQNEAQ (reference sequence). The CDR3 sequence is 15 residues long. CDR3: CASSLADRALETQYF.

The genes are TRBV5-1 and TRBJ2-1; TCRdb picks TRBD1, but there is no DNA to check that call. Germline loops: CDR1 SGHRS, CDR2 YFSETQ. This CDR3 is built from 16 residues. The CDR3 loop is CASSDRDSMTYNEQFF.

The chain links TRBV14 to TRBJ2-7. Germline V gene data show CDR1 as SGHDN and CDR2 as FVKESK. The CDR3 totals 13 residues. The CDR3 region is CASSQEATYEQYF.

The V gene is TRBV5-1, the J gene TRBJ2-7. CDR1 is SGHRS, CDR2 YFSETQ, per germline. The CDR3 is 13 amino acids. CDR3 in amino acids: CASSQSLDYEQYF.